A selection of T cell receptor beta chains follows, all from one sample in a study of T-cell memory formation after mild COVID-19. One entry per CDR3 protein results from TCRdb running MiXCR on the 5' RACE reads. The profile shows 380,000 or so distinct CDR3 sequences, around 15% of them singletons. The source material was PBMCs or a T cell subset sorted from them (not recorded which). The receptors were sampled from a man aged 18 to 30 who had mild COVID-19 (a few samples of this study predate the infection). Cell type and time point are not known. Each CDR3 is given with its conserved first and last residue. Each record gives: J gene, V gene, CDR3 protein.

J: TRBJ2-1; V: TRBV7-9; CDR3: CASVFRDSSYNEQFF
J: TRBJ2-2; V: TRBV14; CDR3: CASSQDINGELFF
J: TRBJ2-6; V: TRBV5-1; CDR3: CASRSDRGAFSGANVLTF
J: TRBJ2-5; V: TRBV7-6; CDR3: CAIGSSTETQYF
J: TRBJ2-3; V: TRBV5-4; CDR3: CASRVGVDTQYF
J: TRBJ2-3; V: TRBV5-1; CDR3: CASSPFLSGGYTDTQYF
J: TRBJ2-3; V: TRBV4-1; CDR3: CASTQVGAITDTQYF
J: TRBJ1-6; V: TRBV4-1; CDR3: CASRYNDRLNSPLHF
J: TRBJ2-1; V: TRBV6-5; CDR3: CASSYGSEQFF
J: TRBJ1-4; V: TRBV20-1; CDR3: CSARDPRVEEKLFF
J: TRBJ1-5; V: TRBV6-2/TRBV6-3; CDR3: CASSPSAGPQHF
J: TRBJ2-3; V: TRBV5-1; CDR3: CASSFWSGDTDTQYF
J: TRBJ2-4; V: TRBV5-8; CDR3: CASRHRDSIAKNIQYF
J: TRBJ1-2; V: TRBV6-6; CDR3: CASSYLDGNYGYTF
J: TRBJ2-3; V: TRBV12-3/TRBV12-4; CDR3: CASTIGDTDTQYF
J: TRBJ1-2; V: TRBV6-5; CDR3: CASRDQNYGYTF
J: TRBJ2-7; V: TRBV2; CDR3: CASRGLNEQYF
J: TRBJ2-7; V: TRBV28; CDR3: CASRENRGRVYEQYF
J: TRBJ2-1; V: TRBV11-2; CDR3: CASSLAPTGNNEQFF
J: TRBJ2-1; V: TRBV9; CDR3: CASSEPTGYNEQFF
J: TRBJ1-2; V: TRBV29-1; CDR3: CSAADGANYGYTF
J: TRBJ2-4; V: TRBV4-1; CDR3: CASSQVGGNIQYF
J: TRBJ1-6; V: TRBV6-1; CDR3: CASSLVGGTRSPLHF
J: TRBJ2-1; V: TRBV5-6; CDR3: CASSFREPNEQFF
J: TRBJ1-1; V: TRBV19; CDR3: CASTRDRKAFF
J: TRBJ2-5; V: TRBV7-7; CDR3: CASSANRGSRETQYF
J: TRBJ2-3; V: TRBV9; CDR3: CASSARTSGSRDTQYF
J: TRBJ2-3; V: TRBV5-5; CDR3: CASSLVVGGVTDTQYF
J: TRBJ1-1; V: TRBV7-2; CDR3: CASSLNVAGVAEAFF
J: TRBJ2-1; V: TRBV19; CDR3: CASSVYGGSSYNEQFF
J: TRBJ2-7; V: TRBV6-5; CDR3: CASNLQGAYEQYF
J: TRBJ2-5; V: TRBV30; CDR3: CAWRGMGGETQYF
J: TRBJ2-1; V: TRBV7-3; CDR3: CASSLNDGDNEQFF
J: TRBJ1-1; V: TRBV6-5; CDR3: CASSYRTGVSGRTEAFF
J: TRBJ2-2; V: TRBV30; CDR3: CAWSVLAGGNTGELFF
J: TRBJ2-3; V: TRBV6-5; CDR3: CASSYSSLGDTDTQYF
J: TRBJ1-3; V: TRBV20-1; CDR3: CSAPDRDSGNTIYF
J: TRBJ1-2; V: TRBV4-3; CDR3: CASSQEALLRSNYGYTF
J: TRBJ1-1; V: TRBV6-1; CDR3: CAARGDRRNTEAFF
J: TRBJ2-7; V: TRBV7-3; CDR3: CASSLRRGGEQYF